This T cell receptor (beta chain) was documented in a study of human T cells and chemical hapten exposure (dated by TCRdb to the early 2020s). Describing the broader study: Libraries were pooled for sequencing, and per-sample TCR yields varied mainly because of small differences in library volumes within the pool. Peripheral blood TCR repertoire changes were tracked in vivo in alopecia patients during primary and secondary sensitization to the hapten diphenylcyclopropenone (DPC). Both TCR alpha and TCR beta chains were sequenced from each blood RNA sample.

CDR1 SGHTA and CDR2 FQGNSA are derived from the germline V gene. Ends trimmed: V by 5 bases, J by 10 bases; bases unmatched to a gene: 6. CDR3 length: 15 amino acids, cysteine to phenylalanine. This entry keeps only the CDR3 DNA: 45 bases, framed from base 1. Overall study results and their limits: DPC sensitization did not change the number of TCRs with a frequency above 1 in 1000, and there was no evidence of changes in global repertoire structure. After repeated subsampling, changes were observed in the strength of the expansion versus patch-test correlation and in the threshold at which the correlation became significant.

Library preparation was by RACE. Sequencing relied on a NextSeq 500. Library preparation attached unique molecular identifiers to individual cDNA molecules for quantitative, reproducible TCR counting. As for the original processing: Samples had a median of about 96,000 TCRs, with a range from 23,224 to 690,600. The Decombinator software suite was used to annotate V, J and CDR3 in the TCR reads. For the PS versus PT1 abundance plots, all samples were subsampled to the same number of TCRs (28,000). TCRs were defined as expanded if absent before sensitization and observed at least eight times at the 2-week time point. TCRdb reprocessing: public reads trimmed at Q25 with fastp, clones called with MiXCR, in-frame beta chains kept. Entries are consolidated by CDR3 protein sequence, retaining the most common genes and DNA. TCRdb assigned the V and J calls; the authors' analysis was not used. The sample records about 65,000 distinct CDR3 sequences, around 6.5% of which are singletons. The top ten clonotypes cover under 4.5% of the sample.

This clonotype was counted between two and nine times. Its antigen is unknown. The input lacks base qualities; no much larger clone sits a single base away. This specimen's time point label, interpreted: healthy volunteer bleed at 6 weeks. Unfractionated whole blood was collected in Tempus Blood RNA tubes, and total RNA was extracted from that blood. Five or six healthy volunteers served as TCR sequencing controls and were bled at day 0, 2 weeks and 6 weeks. The clonotype comes from a female donor in good health. Some clones in this sample may be carry-over from other donors' samples. The sequence is built from TRBV7-2 and TRBJ2-1; TRBD2 aligns with 15 central bases. Sample: whole blood. The CDR3 protein is CASSIDGTSGREQFF. The DNA sequence follows: TGTGCCAGCAGCATCGACGGGACTAGCGGGAGGGAGCAGTTCTTC.